This T cell receptor beta chain stems from a study of shared clonotypes between healthy human individuals. Across the study: There were three CD4 naive, three CD4 memory, two CD8 naive and one CD8 memory plates per donor.

Study findings and constraints: Represented diversity (both genetic and exposure-history) was limited by the small number of donors.

The V gene end was trimmed by 2 bases and the J gene end by 8 bases; junction bases not matched to a gene: 9. Germline loops: CDR1 MGHRA, CDR2 YSYEKL. The CDR3 sequence is 15 residues long. The run depth of the assay was deep. The input for sorted-subset replicate PCRs was around 200 ng DNA, some 30,000 T cell genomes. The repertoire was sequenced with immunoSEQ multiplex PCR; TCRdb's copy has only in-frame clones and lacks some. Among a few million clones, roughly 90% were seen once, and the ten largest hold 0.37%. Remarks on this clone: Its specificity is unknown.

The origin of this receptor is a man aged 18 to 35 in good health. Some clones in this sample may be carry-over from other donors' samples. The V call is TRBV4-1, the J call TRBJ1-2, with 9 positions matching TRBD1. The specimen sequenced was naive CD4+ T cells from PBMCs. Indicated subset: CD45RA+ positively selected. CDR3 DNA: TGCGCCAGCAGCCAAATTCTCCGTACAGGGGGCGGCTACACCTTC. This gives the protein CASSQILRTGGGYTF.